The clone carrying this TCR beta chain was detected many times. The data were taken from a study of T cells in Graves' hyperthyroidism and ophthalmopathy. Researchers amplified the TCR beta CDR3 regions from RNA transcripts. First-round RT-PCR of the TCR CDR3 relied on the HTBI primer set. TCRdb analysed the multiplex PCR reads with MiXCR anew, one entry per CDR3 protein. This table holds 250,000 to 350,000 distinct CDR3 sequences, around 16% found once. The study excluded patients with uncontrolled infection, other autoimmune disease, pregnancy or lactation. Extraction of PBMCs used under 13 ml of fresh peripheral blood. Sequencing was carried out using blood. This clonotype originated in a man aged 25 to 40 with Graves' hyperthyroidism.

The chain's CDR3 is CASRTFDNEQFF. The CDR3 nucleotides are TGTGCCAGTCGAACTTTCGACAATGAGCAGTTCTTC. V and J are TRBV12-3 or TRBV12-4 and TRBJ2-1, with unresolved D. The V end lost 9 bases, the J end lost 5 bases, and 11 bases lay between the germline ends. CDR3 length: 12 residues.